Each of the 24 T cell receptor beta chains below was sequenced from the same sample in a study of early T cells in non-severe SARS-CoV-2 infection listed by TCRdb under 2021. The library was built by means of 5' RACE. The sample was run on a NextSeq 500. The public reads were reprocessed in TCRdb via fastp at Q25 and MiXCR, keeping in-frame beta chains. Rows are combined by CDR3 protein, so each entry shows the most common genes and DNA. This sample gives tens of thousands of distinct CDR3 sequences in total; roughly 12% of them show up just once. Around 4.3% of the sample is taken by the ten largest. The source material was whole blood, sampled at baseline. The source of these receptors is an adult who was a healthcare worker with PCR-confirmed SARS-CoV-2 infection or an uninfected control (not recorded which).

This clonotype was counted at least ten times. CDR3 nucleotides: TGCAGTGCCAAACTAGCGCCTGGCAGGAATGAGCAGTTCTTC. It yields the protein CSAKLAPGRNEQFF. The rearrangement joins TRBV20-1 to TRBJ2-1, with 7 bases matching TRBD2. V was pared by 6 bases and J by 7 bases, with 12 bases of the junction left unmatched. Germline loops: CDR1 DFQATT, CDR2 SNEGSKA (reference sequence). The CDR3 length is 14 residues.

This chain connects TRBV7-2 to TRBJ1-2; D call uncertain. This CDR3 contains 13 residues. Trimming left V 5 bases short and J 5 bases short, with 12 bases between. The germline V gene encodes CDR1 SGHTA and CDR2 FQGNSA. CDR3 bases: TGTGCCAGCAGCCTTGAGGGCGCTTATGGCTACACCTTC. As protein: CASSLEGAYGYTF.

At least ten counts were recorded for this clonotype. This chain uses TRBV12-3 or TRBV12-4 with TRBJ2-7, with D perhaps matching TRBD2 (5 bases). Trimming took 5 bases from V and 7 from J, leaving 18 bases between them. CDR3 length equals 14 residues. DNA of the CDR3: TGTGCCAGCAGTCGAGGGTCCTCAGTTGGAGAGCAGTACTTC. As protein: CASSRGSSVGEQYF.

This clonotype was observed a few times. The V gene is TRBV12-3 or TRBV12-4, the J gene TRBJ1-1; possibly TRBD1 for D (5 bases). The CDR3 is 12 residues long. V lost 5 bases and J 8 bases, leaving 12 bases between the germline ends. CDR3 region: CASSKWDQEAFF. The CDR3 DNA reads as TGTGCCAGCAGTAAGTGGGACCAAGAAGCTTTCTTT.

This clonotype appeared a few times. The gene calls are TRBV20-1 and TRBJ2-1; weak D call: TRBD2 (6 bases). Trimming removed 3 bases from V and 1 base from J, with 13 bases in between. In germline, CDR1 is DFQATT, CDR2 SNEGSKA (reference sequence). The CDR3 has 15 residues. CDR3 region: CSASSGEVSYNEQFF. The CDR3 DNA reads TGCAGTGCTAGTTCGGGGGAGGTATCCTACAATGAGCAGTTCTTC.

This clonotype was seen only a few times. The chain recombines TRBV5-1 with TRBJ2-1, with 7 bases that match TRBD2. The junction had 8 bases not matched to a gene; V was cut back by 4 bases and J by 4 bases. This CDR3 spans 15 amino acids. Germline values: CDR1 SGHRS, CDR2 YFSETQ. The CDR3 sequence: CASSPASGSYNEQFF. The CDR3 region has the DNA TGCGCCAGCAGCCCCGCTAGCGGAAGTTACAATGAGCAGTTCTTC.

There are a few counts of this clonotype. The chain combines TRBV10-3 with TRBJ2-7, with D maybe TRBD1 (5 bases). The CDR3 runs to 11 residues. Germline V gene sequence: CDR1 ENHRY, CDR2 SYGVKD. V was pared by 3 bases and J by 7 bases, with 7 bases between. The CDR3 bases are TGTGCCATCAGTGACAGGGTTGAGCAGTACTTC. As protein: CAISDRVEQYF.

The genes are TRBV11-2 and TRBJ2-1; D could derive from TRBD1 or TRBD2 (6 bases each). The CDR3 has 16 residues. CDR1 and CDR2 (germline): SGHAT, FQNNGV. V was cut by 1 base and J by 2 bases, with 12 bases left in between. This CDR3 is CASSLAGAKTYNEQFF. CDR3 nucleotide sequence: TGTGCCAGCAGCTTAGCGGGGGCAAAAACCTACAATGAGCAGTTCTTC. Using reference TRBV11-2 and TRBJ2-1 for the parts outside the CDR3, the full variable domain is EAGVAQSPRYKIIEKRQSVAFWCNPISGHATLYWYQQILGQGPKLLIQFQNNGVVDDSQLPKDRFSAERLKGVDSTLKIQPAKLEDSAVYLCASSLAGAKTYNEQFFGPGTRLTVL.

This clonotype appeared a few times. The J gene is TRBJ2-2, the V gene TRBV11-2; TRBD1 matches 8 bases. Germline CDR1 SGHAT, CDR2 FQNNGV. This CDR3 region has 14 residues. V was clipped by 7 bases and J by 7 bases; unmatched bases: 8. DNA for the CDR3: TGTGCCAGCATTGCGGGACAGGAAAACGGGGAGCTGTTTTTT. As protein: CASIAGQENGELFF.

This clonotype was detected a few times. The rearrangement joins TRBV4-2 to TRBJ1-1; possibly TRBD1 for D (5 bases). The germline V gene encodes CDR1 LGHNA and CDR2 YNFKEQ. The length of the CDR3 is 13 residues. V lost 0 bases, J lost 11 bases, and 13 bases lay in between. CDR3 region: CASSQDSAGWAFF. DNA of the CDR3: TGTGCCAGCAGCCAAGATTCAGCAGGGTGGGCTTTCTTT.

This clonotype came up a few times. The chain carries TRBV5-6 and TRBJ2-7; 8 bases align to TRBD2. The J segment lost 2 bases and the V segment lost 4 bases, leaving 11 bases of the junction unmatched. This CDR3 has 16 amino acids. Per germline, CDR1 SGHDT and CDR2 YYEEEE. CDR3 in DNA: TGTGCCAGCAGCCCGGGATGGCGGGGGGATCCCTACGAGCAGTACTTC. Its protein is CASSPGWRGDPYEQYF.

The chain joins TRBV7-9 to TRBJ2-7; D is perhaps TRBD2 (6 bases). The CDR3 length is 15 residues. The germline gives CDR1 SEHNR, CDR2 FQNEAQ (reference sequence). Trimming cost V 5 bases and J 0 bases, with 14 bases left between them. The CDR3, as DNA: TGTGCCAGCAGCCCACCTACGGGAGCCTCCTACGAGCAGTACTTC. Translating gives CASSPPTGASYEQYF.

The gene calls are TRBV5-4 and TRBJ2-7, with D perhaps given as TRBD1 or TRBD2 (6 bases each). Germline CDR1 and CDR2: SGHNT and YYREEE (reference sequence). This CDR3 comprises 13 residues. V was clipped by 0 bases and J by 11 bases, with 15 bases between them. The CDR3 DNA reads as TGTGCCAGCAGCTTGGGGAGGGACAAAAAAGAGTACTTC. Protein: CASSLGRDKKEYF.

The chain joins TRBV2 to TRBJ2-1; tentatively, D is TRBD2 (6 bases). Trimming shortened V by 3 bases and J by 0 bases, and 12 bases separated the two germline ends. This CDR3 is built from 16 residues. The V gene's germline CDR1 is SNHLY and CDR2 FYNNEI. CDR3 sequence reads: CASSDLGGPSYNEQFF. CDR3 nucleotides: TGTGCCAGCAGTGACCTCGGGGGTCCCTCCTACAATGAGCAGTTCTTC. Filled out from reference TRBV2 and TRBJ2-1, the complete variable domain reads EPEVTQTPSHQVTQMGQEVILRCVPISNHLYFYWYRQILGQKVEFLVSFYNNEISEKSEIFDDQFSVERPDGSNFTLKIRSTKLEDSAMYFCASSDLGGPSYNEQFFGPGTRLTVL.

This clonotype appeared many times. The chain joins TRBV5-1 to TRBJ1-1; 8 bases line up with TRBD1. V lost 3 bases, J lost 1 base, and 11 bases stayed unmatched. Germline CDR1 is SGHRS and CDR2 is YFSETQ. This CDR3 is 17 amino acids long. CDR3: CASSSSGGGGRNTEAFF. The DNA of the CDR3 is TGCGCCAGCAGCTCATCAGGGGGCGGAGGGAGGAACACTGAAGCTTTCTTT.

This clonotype was seen a handful of times. V and J are TRBV20-1 and TRBJ1-1; the match to TRBD1 covers 7 bases. Germline trimming cut 6 bases from V and 4 bases from J; bases unmatched to any gene: 8. Germline V gene data show CDR1 as DFQATT and CDR2 as SNEGSKA (reference sequence). The CDR3 consists of 13 residues. The CDR3 protein is CSASSPGGTEAFF. In DNA, the CDR3 is TGCAGTGCGAGTAGTCCAGGGGGCACTGAAGCTTTCTTT.

The J gene is TRBJ2-5, the V gene TRBV7-2; TRBD2 agrees at 12 bases. Trimming cost V 5 bases and J 3 bases; bases outside gene matches: 10. This CDR3 is 17 amino acids long. CDR1 and CDR2 (germline): SGHTA, FQGNSA. As DNA, the CDR3 is TGTGCCAGCAGCAAGCTAGCGGGGGGGTCTCTGGAAGAGACCCAGTACTTC. The encoded protein is CASSKLAGGSLEETQYF. The variable domain in full, with the rest retrieved from reference TRBV7-2 and TRBJ2-5, is GAGVSQSPSNKVTEKGKDVELRCDPISGHTALYWYRQSLGQGLEFLIYFQGNSAPDKSGLPSDRFSAERTGGSVSTLTIQRTQQEDSAVYLCASSKLAGGSLEETQYFGPGTRLLVL.

This clonotype was seen a few times. V and J are TRBV20-1 and TRBJ1-5; D possibly corresponds to TRBD1 (5 bases). The CDR3 consists of 14 residues. Looked up from germline, CDR1 is DFQATT and CDR2 is SNEGSKA (reference sequence). The V gene lost 0 bases and the J gene lost 5 bases, with 11 bases spanning the gap. The CDR3 is CSAREPRGDQPQHF. In nucleotides, the CDR3 is TGCAGTGCTAGAGAACCGCGGGGGGATCAGCCCCAGCATTTT.

This clonotype was detected only a few times. This chain joins TRBV27 and TRBJ2-7; D might be TRBD1 (5 bases). The CDR3 has 14 residues. Deletions cut 2 bases from V and 2 bases from J, with 10 bases between. In germline, CDR1 is MNHEY, CDR2 SMNVEV (reference sequence). CDR3 loop: CASSLEGAPYEQYF. CDR3 DNA sequence: TGTGCCAGCAGTTTAGAAGGGGCCCCCTACGAGCAGTACTTC.

The gene calls are TRBV6-5 and TRBJ1-2, with TRBD1 as a possible D gene (5 bases). Between the trimmed V and J ends, which lost 4 bases and 4 bases, there was a span of 16 bases. Germline V gives CDR1 MNHEY, CDR2 SVGAGI. CDR3 length: 15 amino acids. CDR3 loop: CASSSPTGGGYGYTF. CDR3 nucleotides: TGTGCCAGCAGTTCCCCGACGGGGGGTGGCTATGGCTACACCTTC.

This clonotype was detected many times. The chain joins TRBV2 to TRBJ2-2; 8 nucleotides align to TRBD2. With V trimmed by 6 bases and J by 0 bases, 6 bases remained unmatched. Germline CDR1 reads SNHLY; CDR2 reads FYNNEI. CDR3 length: 16 residues. The CDR3 loop is CASRGERESNTGELFF. CDR3 nucleotides: TGTGCCAGCAGAGGGGAGCGGGAGTCGAACACCGGGGAGCTGTTTTTT.

The CDR3 nucleotides read TGTGCCAGCAGCCGAACAGGGGATAGCACAGATACGCAGTATTTT. This gives the protein CASSRTGDSTDTQYF. The chain employs TRBV7-9 and TRBJ2-3; TRBD1 aligns across 7 bases. V gave up 5 bases and J gave up 0 bases; unmatched junction bases: 5. Germline lookup yields CDR1 SEHNR and CDR2 FQNEAQ (reference sequence). This CDR3 is 15 amino acids long.

This clonotype appeared a few times. The rearrangement uses TRBV7-2 and TRBJ1-5; D not resolved. The length of the CDR3 is 13 residues. Germline V CDR1 and CDR2: SGHTA, FQGNSA. The V end lost 0 bases, the J end lost 4 bases, and 4 bases lay between the germline ends. CDR3 sequence (DNA): TGTGCCAGCAGCTTAGCGCCGAATCAGCCCCAGCATTTT. It encodes CASSLAPNQPQHF. The variable domain in full, completed from reference TRBV7-2 and TRBJ1-5, reads GAGVSQSPSNKVTEKGKDVELRCDPISGHTALYWYRQSLGQGLEFLIYFQGNSAPDKSGLPSDRFSAERTGGSVSTLTIQRTQQEDSAVYLCASSLAPNQPQHFGDGTRLSIL.

In its sample, this clonotype was seen a few times. V usage is TRBV28 and J usage is TRBJ1-4; possibly TRBD1 for D (5 bases). V was cut by 6 bases and J by 4 bases, with 15 bases left in between. Germline CDR1 is MDHEN and CDR2 is SYDVKM. CDR3 length equals 15 residues. This CDR3 reads CASSTRDGGNEKLFF. The DNA for the CDR3 is TGTGCCAGCAGCACCCGAGACGGGGGTAATGAAAAACTGTTTTTT. The full variable domain, in which reference TRBV28 and TRBJ1-4 provide the parts outside the CDR3, is DVKVTQSSRYLVKRTGEKVFLECVQDMDHENMFWYRQDPGLGLRLIYFSYDVKMKEKGDIPEGYSVSREKKERFSLILESASTNQTSMYLCASSTRDGGNEKLFFGSGTQLSVL.